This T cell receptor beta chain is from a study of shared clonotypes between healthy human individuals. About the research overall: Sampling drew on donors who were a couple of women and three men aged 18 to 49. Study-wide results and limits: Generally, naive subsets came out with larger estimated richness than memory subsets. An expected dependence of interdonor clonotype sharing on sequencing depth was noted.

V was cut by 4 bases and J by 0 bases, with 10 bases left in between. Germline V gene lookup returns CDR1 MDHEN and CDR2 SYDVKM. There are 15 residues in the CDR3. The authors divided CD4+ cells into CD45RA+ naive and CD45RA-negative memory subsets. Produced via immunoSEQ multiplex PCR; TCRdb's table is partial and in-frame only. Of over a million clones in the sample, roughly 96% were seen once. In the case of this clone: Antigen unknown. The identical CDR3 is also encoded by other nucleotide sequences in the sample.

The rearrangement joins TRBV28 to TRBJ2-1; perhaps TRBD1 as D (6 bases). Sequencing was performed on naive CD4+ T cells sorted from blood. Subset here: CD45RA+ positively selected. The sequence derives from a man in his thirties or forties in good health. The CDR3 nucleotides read TGTGCCAGCAGTTCCACAGGGAGCTCCTACAATGAGCAGTTCTTC. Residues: CASSSTGSSYNEQFF.